This T cell receptor (beta chain) was retrieved from a study of cytotoxic CD8 clonotypes in ibrutinib-treated CLL. Study-level results: Clonality rose at ibrutinib response, held steady in sustained remission, and fell toward baseline at progression. Contraction or stability on treatment was seen for public clonotypes, which were uncommon.

The CDR3 totals 15 residues. V dropped 7 bases and J dropped 4; count of bases not matched to a gene: 11. Germline V gene lookup returns CDR1 SGHAT and CDR2 FQNNGV. The data were produced by immunoSEQ multiplex PCR, yet TCRdb's version contains in-frame clones alone and is incomplete. The data show roughly 160,000 clones, more than 75% seen once. On this clone itself: What it binds is unknown.

This chain joins TRBV11-2 and TRBJ1-2; 8 bases match TRBD1. The TCR originated in a human donor with chronic lymphocytic leukemia. Sample: PBMCs, taken after 12 months of ibrutinib treatment. The CDR3 protein is CASTPLTGTGYGYTF. The DNA of the CDR3 is TGTGCCAGCACCCCATTGACCGGGACAGGCTATGGCTACACCTTC.